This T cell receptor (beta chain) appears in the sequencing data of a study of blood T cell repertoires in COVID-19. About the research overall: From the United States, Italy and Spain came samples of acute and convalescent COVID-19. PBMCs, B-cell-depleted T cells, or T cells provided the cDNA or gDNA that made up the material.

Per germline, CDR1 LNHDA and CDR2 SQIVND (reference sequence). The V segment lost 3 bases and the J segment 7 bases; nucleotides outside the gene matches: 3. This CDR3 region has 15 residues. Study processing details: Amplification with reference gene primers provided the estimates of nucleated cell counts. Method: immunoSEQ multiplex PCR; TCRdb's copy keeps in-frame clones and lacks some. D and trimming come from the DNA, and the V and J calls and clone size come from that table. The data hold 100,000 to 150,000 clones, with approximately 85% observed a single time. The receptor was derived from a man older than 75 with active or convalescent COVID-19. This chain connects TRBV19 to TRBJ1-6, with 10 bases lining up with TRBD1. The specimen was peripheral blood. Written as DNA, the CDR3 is TGTGCCAGTAGTATCGCGACAGGGGGCAATTCACCCCTCCACTTT. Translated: CASSIATGGNSPLHF.